Listed below are T cell receptor beta chains from one sample, sequenced in a study of cytomegalovirus exposure and HLA in healthy donors. This table comes from immunoSEQ multiplex PCR, and its TCRdb copy is limited to in-frame clones, with some not included. The sample lists 140,000 or so clones, approximately 80% occurring once. The sequenced sample was PBMCs. These receptors were taken from a woman aged 18 to 35 in good health and CMV-seropositive. CDR3s include the opening cysteine and the closing phenylalanine or tryptophan. Fields, in order: CDR3 DNA, CDR3 protein, J gene, D gene, clone size, V gene. A D gene is named only where the DNA matches it firmly. A row's size may be missing; if present it is once, few, many or a size class.

cdr3_nt: TGTGCCAGCAGTGTAGGGGACAGCTCTGGAAACACCATATATTTT
cdr3_aa: CASSVGDSSGNTIYF
j_call: TRBJ1-3
d_call: TRBD1
clone_size: few
v_call: TRBV6-1

cdr3_nt: TGTGCCAGCAGCTTAGCGCCGAACGAGCAGTACTTC
cdr3_aa: CASSLAPNEQYF
j_call: TRBJ2-7
d_call: .
clone_size: .
v_call: TRBV7-9

cdr3_nt: TGTGCCAGCAGCCCTCAGGGGGCTTACTACGAGCAGTACTTC
cdr3_aa: CASSPQGAYYEQYF
j_call: TRBJ2-7
d_call: TRBD1
clone_size: .
v_call: TRBV7-9

cdr3_nt: TGTGCCAGCAGCCCCAGACAGGAAATGAACACTGAAGCTTTCTTT
cdr3_aa: CASSPRQEMNTEAFF
j_call: TRBJ1-1
d_call: .
clone_size: .
v_call: TRBV7-4

cdr3_nt: TGTGCCAGCAGTTACGGAGACAGGGACCAAGAGACCCAGTACTTC
cdr3_aa: CASSYGDRDQETQYF
j_call: TRBJ2-5
d_call: TRBD1
clone_size: few
v_call: TRBV6-6

cdr3_nt: TGTGCCAGGGGGGCCTCCGGGACAGGGTACAATGAGCAGTTCTTC
cdr3_aa: CARGASGTGYNEQFF
j_call: TRBJ2-1
d_call: TRBD1
clone_size: .
v_call: TRBV27

cdr3_nt: TGTGCCATTGGACAGGACATGAACACTGAAGCTTTCTTT
cdr3_aa: CAIGQDMNTEAFF
j_call: TRBJ1-1
d_call: TRBD1
clone_size: .
v_call: TRBV6-1

cdr3_nt: TGCGCCAGCAGCTTGGCCCCGGGACAGGGAGAATCCTACGAGCAGTACTTC
cdr3_aa: CASSLAPGQGESYEQYF
j_call: TRBJ2-7
d_call: TRBD1
clone_size: .
v_call: TRBV5-1

cdr3_nt: TGCGCCAGCAGCTTGGCAGGGTTGGGTGGCTACACCTTC
cdr3_aa: CASSLAGLGGYTF
j_call: TRBJ1-2
d_call: .
clone_size: .
v_call: TRBV5-1

cdr3_nt: TGTGCCAGTAACCCACCGAGGACAGGGAGGAGGACCGGGGAGCTGTTTTTT
cdr3_aa: CASNPPRTGRRTGELFF
j_call: TRBJ2-2
d_call: TRBD1
clone_size: .
v_call: TRBV19

cdr3_nt: TGTGCCAGCAGCTTGGGACTCAGGGGGGACACTGAAGCTTTCTTT
cdr3_aa: CASSLGLRGDTEAFF
j_call: TRBJ1-1
d_call: TRBD1
clone_size: .
v_call: TRBV5-5

cdr3_nt: TGCGCCAGCAGCCAAGATATAACAGGCTATGGCTACACCTTC
cdr3_aa: CASSQDITGYGYTF
j_call: TRBJ1-2
d_call: .
clone_size: .
v_call: TRBV4-1

cdr3_nt: TGCGCCAGCAGCCCTTCTGGGGGGTTAGGCACTGAAGCTTTCTTT
cdr3_aa: CASSPSGGLGTEAFF
j_call: TRBJ1-1
d_call: .
clone_size: .
v_call: TRBV4-1

cdr3_nt: TGTGCCAGCAGCCAAGGGCTGCGGGTCCAGTACTTC
cdr3_aa: CASSQGLRVQYF
j_call: TRBJ2-5
d_call: .
clone_size: .
v_call: TRBV14

cdr3_nt: TGTGCCAGCAGTTTCAGGGAGGACTATGGCTACACCTTC
cdr3_aa: CASSFREDYGYTF
j_call: TRBJ1-2
d_call: .
clone_size: .
v_call: TRBV27

cdr3_nt: TGTGCCAGCAGCTCTATGTCTCTAACCGAGCAGTTCTTC
cdr3_aa: CASSSMSLTEQFF
j_call: TRBJ2-1
d_call: .
clone_size: once
v_call: TRBV11-2

cdr3_nt: TGTGCCAGCAGCAATTATGGCTACACCTTC
cdr3_aa: CASSNYGYTF
j_call: TRBJ1-2
d_call: .
clone_size: .
v_call: TRBV6-1

cdr3_nt: TGTGCCAGCAGCTTGCCCGGGACAGCGGGTTGGGAGCAGTTCTTC
cdr3_aa: CASSLPGTAGWEQFF
j_call: TRBJ2-1
d_call: .
clone_size: .
v_call: TRBV5-4

cdr3_nt: TGTGCCAGCAGGGGCGGGAGTGCAAACATTCAGTACTTC
cdr3_aa: CASRGGSANIQYF
j_call: TRBJ2-4
d_call: TRBD2
clone_size: .
v_call: TRBV2

cdr3_nt: TGTGCCAGCAGCCCCGGGACGGGGGTGCGGTCCTACGAGCAGTACTTC
cdr3_aa: CASSPGTGVRSYEQYF
j_call: TRBJ2-7
d_call: .
clone_size: .
v_call: TRBV7-2

cdr3_nt: TGTGCCAGCAGCTTAGGGAGTAGCGGGGGGACGAAGACCCAGTACTTC
cdr3_aa: CASSLGSSGGTKTQYF
j_call: TRBJ2-5
d_call: TRBD2
clone_size: .
v_call: TRBV7-2

cdr3_nt: TGTGCCAGCAGCCCAGGGGGGAAACGGGAGACCCAGTACTTC
cdr3_aa: CASSPGGKRETQYF
j_call: TRBJ2-5
d_call: .
clone_size: .
v_call: TRBV7-2

cdr3_nt: TGTGCCAGCAGTCTCAAAACAGGTTTCACAGATACGCAGTATTTT
cdr3_aa: CASSLKTGFTDTQYF
j_call: TRBJ2-3
d_call: .
clone_size: .
v_call: TRBV6-1

cdr3_nt: TGTGCCAGCAGTCTCAGGGAGGGAAATGGAAAACTGTTTTTT
cdr3_aa: CASSLREGNGKLFF
j_call: TRBJ1-4
d_call: .
clone_size: .
v_call: TRBV6-6

cdr3_nt: TGCGCCAGCAGCCAAGAGGCCCTCCCGCAGGGTGAGCAGTTCTTC
cdr3_aa: CASSQEALPQGEQFF
j_call: TRBJ2-1
d_call: .
clone_size: .
v_call: TRBV4-3

cdr3_nt: TGTGCCAGCAGTGAAGAAGCTGTAGCCAAAAACATTCAGTACTTC
cdr3_aa: CASSEEAVAKNIQYF
j_call: TRBJ2-4
d_call: .
clone_size: .
v_call: TRBV2

cdr3_nt: TGCGCCAGCAGCCAAGCCGTCGACCCCGCGGGAACTGGCTACACCTTC
cdr3_aa: CASSQAVDPAGTGYTF
j_call: TRBJ1-2
d_call: .
clone_size: few
v_call: TRBV4-3

cdr3_nt: TGTGCCAGCACCCGTCGTTCGGCCCAGGACACTGAAGCTTTCTTT
cdr3_aa: CASTRRSAQDTEAFF
j_call: TRBJ1-1
d_call: .
clone_size: .
v_call: TRBV6-6

cdr3_nt: TGTGCCAGCAGTTCGCCGGGACAGTTCCCCTACGAGCAGTACTTC
cdr3_aa: CASSSPGQFPYEQYF
j_call: TRBJ2-7
d_call: TRBD1
clone_size: .
v_call: TRBV6-1

cdr3_nt: TGTGCCAGCAGCCAAACTAACACCGGGGAGCTGTTTTTT
cdr3_aa: CASSQTNTGELFF
j_call: TRBJ2-2
d_call: .
clone_size: .
v_call: TRBV11-2

cdr3_nt: TGTGCCAGCAGCTTCGGGACAGGGCCCTACGAGCAGTACTTC
cdr3_aa: CASSFGTGPYEQYF
j_call: TRBJ2-7
d_call: TRBD1
clone_size: few
v_call: TRBV11-2

cdr3_nt: TGTGCCAGCAGTAGACAGTTGAACACTGAAGCTTTCTTT
cdr3_aa: CASSRQLNTEAFF
j_call: TRBJ1-1
d_call: .
clone_size: .
v_call: TRBV6-5

cdr3_nt: TGCGCCAGCAGCTTGAACAGGGAGGGGTACGAGCAGTACTTC
cdr3_aa: CASSLNREGYEQYF
j_call: TRBJ2-7
d_call: .
clone_size: .
v_call: TRBV5-1

cdr3_nt: TGTGCCAGCAGCTTAGGGACTGCCGGTGGGGAGACCCAGTACTTC
cdr3_aa: CASSLGTAGGETQYF
j_call: TRBJ2-5
d_call: .
clone_size: once
v_call: TRBV7-2

cdr3_nt: TGTGCCAGCAGCTTAACGCAGGGTGAAGGAACGGGAAACACCATATATTTT
cdr3_aa: CASSLTQGEGTGNTIYF
j_call: TRBJ1-3
d_call: .
clone_size: few
v_call: TRBV7-9